This T cell receptor beta chain was captured in a study of cytomegalovirus exposure and HLA in healthy donors. Primers for the PCR totalled 60 Vbeta and 13 Jbeta. In the authors' workflow: A later analysis tallied about 80 million unique TCR beta chains, some 12 million of them shared. Clones were sequenced by immunoSEQ multiplex PCR, and TCRdb holds only the in-frame ones, with some missing. That table supplies the V and J calls and clone size; D and trimming were determined from the DNA. The data show fewer than 250,000 clones, almost 80% seen once. V trimming: 5 bases; J trimming: 3 bases; junction bases outside the gene matches: 0. This CDR3 region has 12 residues. Germline V gives CDR1 SGHTA, CDR2 FQGNSA. Study observations and caveats: Earlier results showed most TCR beta V segments being productive about 87% or about 30% of the time. The HLA-A and HLA-B alleles of most subjects were reportedly predicted accurately from TCR beta sequences.

As regards this clone: Its antigen is unidentified.

The V and J genes are TRBV7-2 and TRBJ2-7; 8 positions match TRBD1. Sequencing was performed on PBMCs. This TCR derives from a man aged 18-30 years in good health and CMV-seronegative. The CDR3: CASSGQGYEQYF. Written as DNA, the CDR3 is TGTGCCAGCAGCGGACAGGGCTACGAGCAGTACTTC.